This TCR beta chain comes out of a study of cytomegalovirus exposure and HLA in healthy donors. Study results and caveats: As immune exposure information, only CMV serostatus was available. For most subjects, TCR beta sequences were reported to predict HLA-A and HLA-B alleles with accuracy. Most likely, a cluster of highly shared sequence variants arose as a sequencing artifact. Cytomegalovirus-associated status was assigned to 150 or so TCR beta chains.

Of note for this clone: Antigen unknown.

In the PCR, 60 Vbeta and 13 Jbeta primers were used. Data came from immunoSEQ multiplex PCR; TCRdb stores just in-frame clones and leaves some out. The ten top clones account for roughly 2%, within a sample of just over 150,000 clones. There are 13 residues in the CDR3. The V gene's germline CDR1 is KGHSH and CDR2 LQKENI. V lost 0 bases, J lost 1 base, and 3 bases lay in between. The TCR comes from a man aged 25-40 years in good health and CMV-seronegative. The source material was PBMCs. This chain connects TRBV18 to TRBJ2-5; D gene uncertain. CDR3 region: CASSPPLQETQYF. CDR3 in DNA: TGTGCCAGCTCACCACCCCTCCAAGAGACCCAGTACTTC.